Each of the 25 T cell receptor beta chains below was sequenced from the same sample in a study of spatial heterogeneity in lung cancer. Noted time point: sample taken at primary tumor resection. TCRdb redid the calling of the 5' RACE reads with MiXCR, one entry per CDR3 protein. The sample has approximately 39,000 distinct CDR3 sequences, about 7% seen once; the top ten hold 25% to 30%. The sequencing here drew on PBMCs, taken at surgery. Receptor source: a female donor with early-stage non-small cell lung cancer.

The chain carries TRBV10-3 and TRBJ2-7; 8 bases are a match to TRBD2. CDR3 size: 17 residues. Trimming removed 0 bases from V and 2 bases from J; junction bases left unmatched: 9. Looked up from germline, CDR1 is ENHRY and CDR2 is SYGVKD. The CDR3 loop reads CAISESLLAGSPYEQYF. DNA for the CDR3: TGTGCCATCAGTGAGTCGTTATTAGCGGGAAGTCCCTACGAGCAGTACTTC.

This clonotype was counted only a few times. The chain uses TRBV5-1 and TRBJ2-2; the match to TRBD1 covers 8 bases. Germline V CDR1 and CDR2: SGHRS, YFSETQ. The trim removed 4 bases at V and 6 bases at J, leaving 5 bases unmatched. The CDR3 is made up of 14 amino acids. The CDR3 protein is CASSRGQEAGELFF. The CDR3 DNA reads TGCGCCAGCAGCCGGGGACAGGAGGCCGGGGAGCTGTTTTTT.

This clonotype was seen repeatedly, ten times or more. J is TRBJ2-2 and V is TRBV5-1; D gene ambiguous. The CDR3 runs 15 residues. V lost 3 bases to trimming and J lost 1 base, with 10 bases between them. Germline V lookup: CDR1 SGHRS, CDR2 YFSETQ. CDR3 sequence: CASSSSELNTGELFF. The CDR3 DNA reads TGCGCCAGCAGCTCCAGCGAATTGAACACCGGGGAGCTGTTTTTT.

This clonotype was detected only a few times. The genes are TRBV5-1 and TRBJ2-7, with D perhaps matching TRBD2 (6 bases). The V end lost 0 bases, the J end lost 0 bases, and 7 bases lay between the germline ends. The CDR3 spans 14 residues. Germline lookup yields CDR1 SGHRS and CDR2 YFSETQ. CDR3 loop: CASSLELASYEQYF. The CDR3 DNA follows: TGCGCCAGCAGCTTGGAACTAGCCTCCTACGAGCAGTACTTC.

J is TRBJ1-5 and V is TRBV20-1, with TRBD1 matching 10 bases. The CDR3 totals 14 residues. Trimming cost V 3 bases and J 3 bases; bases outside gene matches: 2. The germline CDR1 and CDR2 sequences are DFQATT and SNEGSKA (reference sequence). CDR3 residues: CSASGTGDNQPQHF. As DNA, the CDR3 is TGCAGTGCTAGCGGGACAGGGGACAATCAGCCCCAGCATTTT.

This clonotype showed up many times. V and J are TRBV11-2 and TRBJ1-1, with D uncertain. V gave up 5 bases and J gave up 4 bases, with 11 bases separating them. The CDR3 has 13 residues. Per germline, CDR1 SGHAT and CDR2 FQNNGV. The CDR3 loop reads CASSVRSRTEAFF. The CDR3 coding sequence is TGTGCCAGCAGCGTCCGGAGTCGCACTGAAGCTTTCTTT.

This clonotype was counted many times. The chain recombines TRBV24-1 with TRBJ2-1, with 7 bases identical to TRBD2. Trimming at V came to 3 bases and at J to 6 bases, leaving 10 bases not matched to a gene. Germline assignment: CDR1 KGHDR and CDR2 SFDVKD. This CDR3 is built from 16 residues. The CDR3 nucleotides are TGTGCCACCAGTGATCCCTCCAGGCGCGGGGGCAATGAGCAGTTCTTC. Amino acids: CATSDPSRRGGNEQFF.

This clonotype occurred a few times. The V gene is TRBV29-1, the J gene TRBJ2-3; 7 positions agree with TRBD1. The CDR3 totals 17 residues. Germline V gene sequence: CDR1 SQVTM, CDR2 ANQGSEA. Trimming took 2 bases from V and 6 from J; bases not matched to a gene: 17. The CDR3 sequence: CSVENLGTDLADDTQYF. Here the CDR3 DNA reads TGCAGCGTTGAAAACCTCGGGACAGATCTAGCTGATGATACGCAGTATTTT.

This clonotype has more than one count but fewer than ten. CDR3 sequence: CASSSTGTEIMMQFF. CDR3 DNA: TGTGCCAGCAGCTCGACCGGGACAGAAATAATGATGCAGTTCTTC. V and J are TRBV7-9 and TRBJ2-1, with 7 bases that match TRBD1. Per germline, CDR1 SEHNR and CDR2 FQNEAQ (reference sequence). Germline trimming cut 4 bases from V and 12 bases from J; bases unmatched to any gene: 15. The CDR3 contains 15 residues.

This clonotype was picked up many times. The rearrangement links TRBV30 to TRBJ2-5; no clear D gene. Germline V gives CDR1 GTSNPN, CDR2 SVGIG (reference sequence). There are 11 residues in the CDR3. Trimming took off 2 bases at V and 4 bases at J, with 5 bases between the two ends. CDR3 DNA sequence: TGTGCCTGGAGTTACTCAGAGACCCAGTACTTC. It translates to CAWSYSETQYF.

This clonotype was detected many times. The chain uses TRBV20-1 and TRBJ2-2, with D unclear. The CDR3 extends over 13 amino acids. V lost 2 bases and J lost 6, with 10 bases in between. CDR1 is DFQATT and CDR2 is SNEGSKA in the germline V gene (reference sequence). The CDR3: CSARRPSPGELFF. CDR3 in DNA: TGCAGTGCTAGACGACCGTCCCCCGGGGAGCTGTTTTTT.

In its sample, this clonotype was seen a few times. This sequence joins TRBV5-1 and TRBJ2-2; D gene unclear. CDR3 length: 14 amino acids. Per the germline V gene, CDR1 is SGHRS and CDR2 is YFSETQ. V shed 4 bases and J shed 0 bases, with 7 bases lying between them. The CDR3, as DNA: TGCGCCAGCAGCCCTGCTCCGAACACCGGGGAGCTGTTTTTT. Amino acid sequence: CASSPAPNTGELFF.

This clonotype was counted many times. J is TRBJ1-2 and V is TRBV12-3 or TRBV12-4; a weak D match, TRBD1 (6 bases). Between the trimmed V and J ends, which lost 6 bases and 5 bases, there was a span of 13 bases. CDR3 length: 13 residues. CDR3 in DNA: TGTGCCAGCAGACTACAGGGCGGATATGGCTACACCTTC. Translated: CASRLQGGYGYTF.

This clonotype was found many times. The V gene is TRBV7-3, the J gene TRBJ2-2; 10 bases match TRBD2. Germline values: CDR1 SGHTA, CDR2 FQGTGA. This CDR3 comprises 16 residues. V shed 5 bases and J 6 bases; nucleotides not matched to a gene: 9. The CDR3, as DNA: TGTGCCAGCAGCCCCCCTAGCGGGGGCTCCCCCGGGGAGCTGTTTTTT. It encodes CASSPPSGGSPGELFF.

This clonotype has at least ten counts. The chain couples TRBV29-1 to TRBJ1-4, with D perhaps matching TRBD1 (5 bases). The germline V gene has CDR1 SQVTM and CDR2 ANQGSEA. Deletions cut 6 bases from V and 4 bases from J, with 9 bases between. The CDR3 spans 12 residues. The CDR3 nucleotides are TGCAGCGTCGGGGGGGATAATGAAAAACTGTTTTTT. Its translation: CSVGGDNEKLFF.

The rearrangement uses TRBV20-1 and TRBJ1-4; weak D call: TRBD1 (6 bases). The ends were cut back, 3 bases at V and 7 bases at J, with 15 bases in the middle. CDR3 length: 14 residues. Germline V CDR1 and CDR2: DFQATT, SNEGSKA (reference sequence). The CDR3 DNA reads TGCAGTGCTAGGGGCCCGGAAGGGGGTGAAAAACTGTTTTTT. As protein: CSARGPEGGEKLFF.

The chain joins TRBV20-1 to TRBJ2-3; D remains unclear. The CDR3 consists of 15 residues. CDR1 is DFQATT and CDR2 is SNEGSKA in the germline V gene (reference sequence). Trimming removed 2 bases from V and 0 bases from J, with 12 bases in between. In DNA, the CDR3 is TGCAGTGCTAGAATGAGGCGGCTAAGCACAGATACGCAGTATTTT. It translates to CSARMRRLSTDTQYF.

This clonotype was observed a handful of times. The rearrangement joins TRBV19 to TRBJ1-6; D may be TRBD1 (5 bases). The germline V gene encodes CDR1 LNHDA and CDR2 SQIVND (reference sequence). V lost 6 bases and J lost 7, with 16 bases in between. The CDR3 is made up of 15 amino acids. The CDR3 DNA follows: TGTGCCAGTAGGGGCGCCTGGGGGATCAATTCACCCCTCCACTTT. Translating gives CASRGAWGINSPLHF.

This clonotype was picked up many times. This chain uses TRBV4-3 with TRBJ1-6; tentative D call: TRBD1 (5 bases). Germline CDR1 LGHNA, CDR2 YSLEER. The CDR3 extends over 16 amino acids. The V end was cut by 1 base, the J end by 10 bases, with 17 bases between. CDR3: CASSQALGGEGSPLHF. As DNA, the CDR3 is TGCGCCAGCAGCCAAGCCCTCGGGGGGGAAGGCTCACCCCTCCACTTT.

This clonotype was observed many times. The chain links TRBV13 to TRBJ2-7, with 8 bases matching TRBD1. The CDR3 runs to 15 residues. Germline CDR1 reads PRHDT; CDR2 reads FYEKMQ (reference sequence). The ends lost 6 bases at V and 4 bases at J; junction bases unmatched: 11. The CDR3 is CASRARYRGSYEQYF. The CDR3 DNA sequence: TGTGCCAGCAGGGCCCGATACAGGGGGTCGTACGAGCAGTACTTC.

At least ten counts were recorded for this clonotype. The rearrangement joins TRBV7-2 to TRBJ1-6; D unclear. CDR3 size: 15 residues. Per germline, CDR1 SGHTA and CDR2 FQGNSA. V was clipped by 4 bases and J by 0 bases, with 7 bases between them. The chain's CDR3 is CASSSEFSYNSPLHF. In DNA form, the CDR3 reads TGTGCCAGCAGCTCAGAATTCTCCTATAATTCACCCCTCCACTTT.

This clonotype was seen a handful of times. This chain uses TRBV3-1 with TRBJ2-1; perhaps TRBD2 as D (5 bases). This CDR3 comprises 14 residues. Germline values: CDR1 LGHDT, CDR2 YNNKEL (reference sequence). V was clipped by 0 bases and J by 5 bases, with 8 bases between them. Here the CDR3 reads CASSQEYGDNEQFF. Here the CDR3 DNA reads TGTGCCAGCAGCCAAGAGTACGGGGACAATGAGCAGTTCTTC.

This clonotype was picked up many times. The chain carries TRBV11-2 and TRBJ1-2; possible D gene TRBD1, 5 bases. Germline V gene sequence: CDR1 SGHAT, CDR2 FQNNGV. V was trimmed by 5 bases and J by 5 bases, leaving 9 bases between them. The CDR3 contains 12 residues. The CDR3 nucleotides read TGTGCCAGCAGCCGTGGACAATATGGCTACACCTTC. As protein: CASSRGQYGYTF.

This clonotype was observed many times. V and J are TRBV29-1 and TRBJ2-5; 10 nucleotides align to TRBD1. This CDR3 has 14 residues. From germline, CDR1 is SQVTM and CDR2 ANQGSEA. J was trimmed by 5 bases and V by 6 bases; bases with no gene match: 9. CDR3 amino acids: CSVPGTGAWETQYF. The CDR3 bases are TGCAGCGTCCCCGGGACAGGGGCGTGGGAGACCCAGTACTTC.

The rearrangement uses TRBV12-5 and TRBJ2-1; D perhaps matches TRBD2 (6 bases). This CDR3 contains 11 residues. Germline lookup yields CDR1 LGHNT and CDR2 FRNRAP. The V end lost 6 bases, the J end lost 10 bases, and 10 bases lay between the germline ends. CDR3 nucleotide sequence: TGTGCTAGTGGCCTAGCGCGGGAGCAGTTCTTC. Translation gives CASGLAREQFF.